The 16 T cell receptor beta chains presented below share a single source sample, sequenced in a study of cytomegalovirus exposure and HLA in healthy donors. Sequenced by immunoSEQ multiplex PCR; TCRdb stores in-frame clones only, minus some. The repertoire holds 35,000 to 50,000 clones, with approximately 94% as singletons. Specimen: PBMCs. These receptors were taken from a woman aged 18-29 years in good health and CMV-seronegative.

The rearrangement joins TRBV19 to TRBJ1-6; D remains unclear. The length of the CDR3 is 15 residues. Germline V gene data show CDR1 as LNHDA and CDR2 as SQIVND (reference sequence). The ends were cut back, 5 bases at V and 6 bases at J, with 14 bases in the middle. The CDR3 nucleotides are TGTGCCAGTAGTTTGCGAGACAAGATTAATTCACCCCTCCACTTT. Amino acid sequence: CASSLRDKINSPLHF.

The chain recombines TRBV15 with TRBJ2-7; the match to TRBD1 covers 7 bases. The V segment lost 0 bases and the J segment 3 bases; nucleotides outside the gene matches: 11. The CDR3 has 17 amino acids. Germline CDR1 and CDR2: LNHNV and YYDKDF (reference sequence). The CDR3 region has the DNA TGTGCCACCAGCAGAGATTTTTTCCCAGGGGGAGTCTACGAGCAGTACTTC. It translates to CATSRDFFPGGVYEQYF. Filled out from reference TRBV15 and TRBJ2-7, the complete variable domain reads DAMVIQNPRYQVTQFGKPVTLSCSQTLNHNVMYWYQQKSSQAPKLLFHYYDKDFNNEADTPDNFQSRRPNTSFCFLDIRSPGLGDTAMYLCATSRDFFPGGVYEQYFGPGTRLTVT.

The chain uses TRBV7-3 and TRBJ2-3; no firm D call. Trimming took 5 bases from V and 6 from J, leaving 15 bases between them. CDR3 length equals 14 residues. Germline V CDR1 and CDR2: SGHTA, FQGTGA. The CDR3 DNA follows: TGTGCCAGCAGCGAACGAAGCTCAACGGATACGCAGTATTTT. Protein product: CASSERSSTDTQYF. The full variable domain, in which reference TRBV7-3 and TRBJ2-3 provide the parts outside the CDR3, is GAGVSQTPSNKVTEKGKYVELRCDPISGHTALYWYRQSLGQGPEFLIYFQGTGAADDSGLPNDRFFAVRPEGSVSTLKIQRTERGDSAVYLCASSERSSTDTQYFGPGTRLTVL.

V and J are TRBV30 and TRBJ2-5; D is ambiguous. Deletions cut 0 bases from V and 1 base from J, with 9 bases between. CDR1 and CDR2 from the germline V gene are GTSNPN and SVGIG (reference sequence). This CDR3 region has 14 residues. The CDR3 nucleotides are TGTGCCTGGAGTGTAATGGCCAGCCAAGAGACCCAGTACTTC. Amino acids: CAWSVMASQETQYF.

J is TRBJ1-4 and V is TRBV7-9; TRBD1 matches 7 bases. The germline CDR1 and CDR2 sequences are SEHNR and FQNEAQ (reference sequence). This CDR3 spans 14 amino acids. Trimming took 1 base from V and 8 from J; bases not matched to a gene: 4. CDR3 nucleotides: TGTGCCAGCAGCTTAGAAGGGGGCCAGGAAAAACTGTTTTTT. Its translation: CASSLEGGQEKLFF.

The V gene is TRBV6-1, the J gene TRBJ2-3; a possible D gene is TRBD1 (6 bases). Trimming left V 11 bases short and J 2 bases short, with 17 bases between. The CDR3 loop spans 14 amino acids. Germline V gene data show CDR1 as MNHNS and CDR2 as SASEGT. The CDR3 bases are TGTGCCGGTGGCCAGGGGATTCTCACAGATACGCAGTATTTT. Amino acid sequence: CAGGQGILTDTQYF.

The chain joins TRBV30 to TRBJ2-1, with 11 nucleotides matching TRBD2. V lost 7 bases, J lost 7 bases, and 9 bases stayed unmatched. The germline V gene encodes CDR1 GTSNPN and CDR2 SVGIG (reference sequence). The CDR3 contains 14 residues. CDR3 coding DNA: TGTGCCTCCGAACTAGCGGGAGATGAAAATGAGCAGTTCTTC. It is translated as CASELAGDENEQFF.

V and J are TRBV7-9 and TRBJ1-1, with 9 positions matching TRBD1. J gave up 5 bases and V 5 bases, and 9 bases lay outside the gene matches. In germline, CDR1 is SEHNR, CDR2 FQNEAQ (reference sequence). The CDR3 loop spans 15 amino acids. The CDR3 sequence: CASSNQQGADTEAFF. The CDR3 bases are TGTGCCAGCAGCAACCAACAGGGGGCTGATACTGAAGCTTTCTTT. The full variable domain, in which reference TRBV7-9 and TRBJ1-1 provide the parts outside the CDR3, is DTGVSQNPRHKITKRGQNVTFRCDPISEHNRLYWYRQTLGQGPEFLTYFQNEAQLEKSRLLSDRFSAERPKGSFSTLEIQRTEQGDSAMYLCASSNQQGADTEAFFGQGTRLTVV.

The V gene is TRBV6-1, the J gene TRBJ1-2; the D gene is possibly TRBD1 (5 bases). CDR1 is MNHNS and CDR2 is SASEGT in the germline V gene. Trimming removed 6 bases at V and 5 bases at J, with 19 bases between. The CDR3 is 15 residues long. CDR3: CASSPTGTGTYGYTF. The CDR3 nucleotides read TGTGCCAGCAGCCCGACCGGGACTGGGACGTATGGCTACACCTTC.

This clone was recorded once. The chain uses TRBV10-2 and TRBJ1-1; TRBD1 agrees at 8 bases. CDR1 and CDR2 from the germline V gene are WSHSY and SAAADI. The V and J ends lost 0 bases and 7 bases, in that order; junction bases with no gene match: 4. This CDR3 has 14 amino acids. The CDR3 region is CASSESLGQGEAFF. The CDR3 nucleotides are TGCGCCAGCAGTGAGTCTTTAGGACAGGGTGAAGCTTTCTTT.

This chain connects TRBV9 to TRBJ2-2; weak D call: TRBD2 (6 bases). V lost 4 bases, J lost 2 bases, and 9 bases lay in between. This CDR3 spans 14 amino acids. Germline CDR1 is SGDLS and CDR2 is YYNGEE. CDR3 residues: CASSSGVNTGELFF. The CDR3 DNA reads TGTGCCAGCAGCTCGGGAGTAAACACCGGGGAGCTGTTTTTT.

The V and J genes are TRBV6-4 and TRBJ2-5, with 7 bases fitting TRBD1. J lost 0 bases, V lost 2 bases, and 6 bases had no gene match. Germline V gene data show CDR1 as MRHNA and CDR2 as SNTAGT. CDR3 size: 16 residues. Written as DNA, the CDR3 is TGTGCCAGCAGTGACCATACAGGGGCGAACCAAGAGACCCAGTACTTC. This codes for CASSDHTGANQETQYF.

V and J are TRBV18 and TRBJ2-7, with TRBD1 matching 7 bases. Germline CDR1 is KGHSH and CDR2 is LQKENI. The J segment lost 0 bases and the V segment lost 0 bases, leaving 2 bases of the junction unmatched. The CDR3 contains 15 residues. The CDR3 loop reads CASSPPTGSSYEQYF. The CDR3 region has the DNA TGTGCCAGCTCACCACCGACAGGGAGCTCCTACGAGCAGTACTTC.

CDR3 in amino acids: CASSLDSGRTSEQYF. For the CDR3, the DNA is TGTGCCAGCAGCTTAGATAGCGGGAGGACAAGCGAGCAGTACTTC. The V call is TRBV7-2, the J call TRBJ2-7, with 10 bases lining up with TRBD2. The CDR3 has 15 amino acids. The germline V gene encodes CDR1 SGHTA and CDR2 FQGNSA. Germline trimming cut 1 base from V and 6 bases from J; bases unmatched to any gene: 6.

This clone appeared once. The gene calls are TRBV9 and TRBJ2-3; 9 nucleotides line up with TRBD2. The V gene's germline CDR1 is SGDLS and CDR2 YYNGEE. This CDR3 comprises 15 residues. V lost 5 bases, J lost 2 bases, and 6 bases stayed unmatched. The CDR3 loop reads CASSLSGGPTDTQYF. The CDR3, as DNA: TGTGCCAGCAGTCTTAGCGGGGGCCCCACAGATACGCAGTATTTT.

The chain combines TRBV18 with TRBJ1-4; maybe TRBD1 (6 bases). The V end was cut by 1 base, the J end by 5 bases, with 17 bases between. CDR3 length: 17 residues. Germline assignment: CDR1 KGHSH and CDR2 LQKENI. The CDR3 sequence: CASSPLSPGTSNEKLFF. CDR3 bases: TGTGCCAGCTCACCACTTTCACCAGGGACAAGCAATGAAAAACTGTTTTTT.